A selection of T cell receptor beta chains follows, all from one sample in a study of CD8 T cells in Susac syndrome. TCRdb reprocessed the immunoSEQ multiplex PCR reads with MiXCR, giving one entry per CDR3 protein. The sample carries 160,000 or so distinct CDR3 sequences, roughly 96% recorded once. Sequencing input: CD8+ T cells from PBMCs. These TCRs come from a human donor with multiple sclerosis. Each CDR3 is given without its conserved first and last residue.

TRBV4-1	TRBJ2-1	ASSQGREQF
TRBV3-1	TRBJ2-2	ASSQERVRTSSPGELF
TRBV1	TRBJ2-7	TSSHREIRREQY
TRBV11-2	TRBJ2-3	ASSLDHTDTQY
TRBV3-1	TRBJ2-7	ASSQAGLPQWEQY
TRBV28	TRBJ2-7	ASSPTSANYEQY
TRBV9	TRBJ2-3	ASSVGGAGASTDTQY
TRBV4-1	TRBJ2-1	ASSQDRAGGSYNEQF
TRBV29-1	TRBJ2-1	SADEPPRPNEQF
TRBV13	TRBJ2-7	ASSMGQGPYEQY
TRBV21-1	TRBJ2-7	ASSKGEPGAIWHEQY
TRBV4-1	TRBJ2-7	ASSQDPSTSGSSYEQY
TRBV7-8	TRBJ1-4	ASSPRGDIREKLF
TRBV15	TRBJ2-7	ATSRAGGPTYEQY
TRBV24-1	TRBJ1-6	ATSDKVWWTGDNSPLH
TRBV7-6	TRBJ1-5	ASSLGMGHQNQPQH
TRBV20-1	TRBJ2-1	SARDLTSGSHEQF
TRBV18	TRBJ2-4	ASSPPPAAKNIQY
TRBV28	TRBJ2-2	ASSYPGGPDTGELF
TRBV27	TRBJ1-2	ASSLAGFEGYT
TRBV4-1	TRBJ2-7	ASSQAGFGLADYEQY
TRBV20-1	TRBJ2-4	SARGQELAKNIQY
TRBV30	TRBJ2-1	AWSPGQGYEQF
TRBV6-6	TRBJ2-7	ASQLGGGYEQY
TRBV5-1	TRBJ1-1	ASSYDRGAF
TRBV20-1	TRBJ1-6	SARDGQALPLRDSPLH
TRBV27	TRBJ1-1	ASRRGDMNTEAF
TRBV20-1	TRBJ1-4	SARGASNEKLF
TRBV27	TRBJ2-2	ASNLGGVGELF
TRBV4-1	TRBJ1-1	ASSPWGGVAF
TRBV21-1	TRBJ2-7	ASTMGGTGADYEQY
TRBV7-9	TRBJ2-7	ASSSPTRLAGAYEQY
TRBV7-9	TRBJ2-7	ASSLIVLGALSSEQY
TRBV15	TRBJ2-5	ATSHGGETPGTQY
TRBV20-1	TRBJ2-7	SAVSRDESYEQY
TRBV7-6	TRBJ2-7	ASSLDNLYEQY
TRBV27	TRBJ1-5	ASRKGAIGNQPQH
TRBV30	TRBJ1-1	AWSSGVGEAF
TRBV15	TRBJ1-5	ATSGRGGNQPQH
TRBV28	TRBJ1-2	ASSAEKPWTGANYGYT
TRBV20-1	TRBJ1-6	SAREEGGRSPLH